This T cell receptor beta chain was recorded in a study of blood T cell repertoires in COVID-19. Study at large: The origin of the acute and convalescent COVID-19 samples was the United States, Italy and Spain. Sample material is recorded as cDNA or gDNA derived from T cells, B-cell-depleted T cells, or PBMCs.

Under the authors' procedure: The assay estimated nucleated cells by amplifying reference gene primers. Assay: immunoSEQ multiplex PCR; the TCRdb copy retains only in-frame clones and omits some. That table gives V, J and clone size, and the DNA gave D and trimming. The data show about 59,000 clones, 73% seen once. This clone has more than one count but fewer than ten. Sequenced input: peripheral blood. The TCR sequence derives from a woman aged 70 to 79 with acute or convalescent COVID-19.

The CDR3 DNA is TGCGCCAGCAGTTCGCAGGGGGGCCGGAATTCACCCCTCCACTTT. Its translation is CASSSQGGRNSPLHF. The chain employs TRBV10-1 and TRBJ1-6; 7 bases agree with TRBD1. Germline CDR1 WNHNN, CDR2 SYGVQD (reference sequence). V dropped 5 bases and J dropped 7; count of bases not matched to a gene: 8. CDR3 length: 15 residues.